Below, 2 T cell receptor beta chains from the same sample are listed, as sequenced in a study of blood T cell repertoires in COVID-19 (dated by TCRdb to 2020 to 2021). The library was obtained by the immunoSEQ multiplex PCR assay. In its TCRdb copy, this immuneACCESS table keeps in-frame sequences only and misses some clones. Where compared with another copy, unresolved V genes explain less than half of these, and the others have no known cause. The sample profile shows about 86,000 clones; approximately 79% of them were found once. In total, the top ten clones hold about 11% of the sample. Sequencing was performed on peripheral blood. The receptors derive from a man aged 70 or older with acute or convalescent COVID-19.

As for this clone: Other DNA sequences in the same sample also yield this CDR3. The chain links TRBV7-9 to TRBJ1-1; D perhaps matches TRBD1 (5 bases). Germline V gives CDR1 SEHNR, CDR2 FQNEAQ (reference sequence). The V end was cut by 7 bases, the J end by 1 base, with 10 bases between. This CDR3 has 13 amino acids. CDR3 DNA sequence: TGTGCCAGCACAAGCGGGGGGAACACTGAAGCTTTCTTT. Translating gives CASTSGGNTEAFF.

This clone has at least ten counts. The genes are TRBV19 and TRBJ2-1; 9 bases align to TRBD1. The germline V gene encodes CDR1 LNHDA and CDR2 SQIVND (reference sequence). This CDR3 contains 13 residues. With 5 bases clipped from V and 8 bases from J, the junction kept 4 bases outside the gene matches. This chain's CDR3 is CASSPRTGDEQFF. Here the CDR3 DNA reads TGTGCCAGTAGTCCCCGGACAGGGGATGAGCAGTTCTTC.